These 10 T cell receptor beta chains were all obtained from the same sample, sequenced in a study of T cell repertoires in cytomegalovirus infection. TCRdb recomputed calls from the reads with MiXCR, one row per CDR3 protein. The table shows roughly 920,000 distinct CDR3 sequences, with roughly 30% occurring only once. No cognate antigen is known for these TCRs. Sequenced material: cultured CD8+ T cells from PBMCs, taken from culture after CMV antigen stimulation. Every receptor here comes from a human donor in good health (CMV status not recorded). Some clones in this sample may be carry-over from other donors' samples.

This clonotype was seen repeatedly, ten times or more. The chain carries TRBV6-1 and TRBJ2-1, with 10 bases fitting TRBD1. The CDR3 is 14 amino acids. With 8 bases clipped from V and 4 bases from J, the junction kept 5 bases outside the gene matches. In germline, CDR1 is MNHNS, CDR2 SASEGT. CDR3 in amino acids: CASGGQGPYNEQFF. CDR3 sequence (DNA): TGTGCCAGCGGGGGACAGGGGCCTTACAATGAGCAGTTCTTC.

The V and J genes are TRBV7-9 and TRBJ2-1; 9 bases are a match to TRBD2. V was clipped by 4 bases and J by 4 bases; unmatched bases: 11. The CDR3 is 17 residues long. From germline, CDR1 is SEHNR and CDR2 FQNEAQ (reference sequence). The DNA for the CDR3 is TGTGCCAGCAGCTATAGCGGGGGCCTCAAATTATACAATGAGCAGTTCTTC. It translates to CASSYSGGLKLYNEQFF.

This sequence joins TRBV5-6 and TRBJ2-1; TRBD2 matches 11 bases. CDR3 length: 15 amino acids. Germline assignment: CDR1 SGHDT and CDR2 YYEEEE. The junction had 9 bases not matched to a gene; V was cut back by 4 bases and J by 9 bases. The CDR3 nucleotides read TGTGCCAGCAGCCAAACTAGCGGGGGAATGGTTGAGCAGTTCTTC. Translation gives CASSQTSGGMVEQFF.

DNA of the CDR3: TGTGCCAGCAGCTCTACAGGGATTACTAACTATGGCTACACCTTC. As protein: CASSSTGITNYGYTF. The chain is built from TRBV27 and TRBJ1-2; D is possibly TRBD1 (6 bases). Germline CDR1 MNHEY, CDR2 SMNVEV (reference sequence). This CDR3 has 15 amino acids. V was pared by 6 bases and J by 0 bases, with 14 bases between.

Remarks on this clonotype: This may come from a read error, since a much larger clone is one base off. This chain links TRBV7-9 with TRBJ2-7; D gene ambiguous. Trimming removed 1 base at V and 6 bases at J, with 4 bases between. CDR1 and CDR2 (germline): SEHNR, FQNEAQ (reference sequence). The CDR3 loop spans 11 amino acids. This CDR3 is CASSLDGEQYV. In DNA form, the CDR3 reads TGTGCCAGCAGCTTAGACGGCGAGCAGTACGTC.

The chain carries TRBV15 and TRBJ1-6; the D is unclear. The CDR3 runs to 15 residues. V dropped 0 bases and J dropped 9 bases, with 12 bases sitting between them. The germline V gene has CDR1 LNHNV and CDR2 YYDKDF (reference sequence). The CDR3 reads CATSRDDRVTSPLHF. The CDR3 region has the DNA TGTGCCACCAGCAGAGATGATAGGGTCACTTCACCCCTCCACTTT.

This clonotype appeared many times. This chain uses TRBV12-3 or TRBV12-4 with TRBJ1-2; possible D gene TRBD1, 6 bases. The CDR3 is 13 residues long. With 6 bases removed from V and 6 bases from J, the gap between germline ends came to 14 bases. Written as DNA, the CDR3 is TGTGCCAGCAGCCCCACGGGGGCGGATGGCTACACCTTC. Protein product: CASSPTGADGYTF.

The chain recombines TRBV27 with TRBJ2-1; 9 bases line up with TRBD2. The CDR3 spans 16 residues. The V gene's germline CDR1 is MNHEY and CDR2 SMNVEV (reference sequence). The V gene end was trimmed by 6 bases and the J gene end by 6 bases; junction bases not matched to a gene: 12. In DNA form, the CDR3 reads TGTGCCAGCAGAGGGGGGGGGCGGGGGGGCCTCAATGAGCAGTTCTTC. Its protein product is CASRGGGRGGLNEQFF.

J is TRBJ2-1 and V is TRBV20-1; D may be TRBD2 (6 bases). The germline V gene has CDR1 DFQATT and CDR2 SNEGSKA (reference sequence). The length of the CDR3 is 16 residues. V shed 1 base and J shed 1 base, with 14 bases lying between them. DNA of the CDR3: TGCAGTGCTAGAGGGAGTAGCGGCCGTTCCTACAATGAGCAGTTCTTC. Translating gives CSARGSSGRSYNEQFF.

The V gene is TRBV20-1, the J gene TRBJ1-1; D gene unclear. With 3 bases removed from V and 6 bases from J, the gap between germline ends came to 5 bases. Germline loops: CDR1 DFQATT, CDR2 SNEGSKA (reference sequence). CDR3 length: 10 residues. CDR3 coding DNA: TGCAGTGCTAGGGGTCCTGAAGCTTTCTTT. Translation gives CSARGPEAFF.